The rows below give T cell receptor beta chains drawn from one sample of a study of shared clonotypes between healthy human individuals. Clones were read by immunoSEQ multiplex PCR, and TCRdb kept only the in-frame ones, dropping some. Seen here are millions of clones, about 95% observed once, and the top ten hold more than 0.95%. Input material: naive CD8+ T cells sorted from blood. These TCRs come from a man aged 18 to 30 in good health. Both conserved end residues are part of each CDR3. The order of the fields is CDR3 DNA, CDR3 protein, D gene, clone size, J gene, V gene. D genes are given only for firm matches. Rows may omit the clone size; those that give it use once, few, many or a size class.

TGTGCCAGCGGGTTGACAGGTTCTAACTATGGCTACACCTTC,CASGLTGSNYGYTF,-,once,TRBJ1-2,TRBV27
TGTGCCAGCAGCGGAGGGGCGGCGAACACCGGGGAGCTGTTTTTT,CASSGGAANTGELFF,-,-,TRBJ2-2,TRBV9
TGTGCCAGCAGTGTCCAGTACACTGAAGCTTTCTTT,CASSVQYTEAFF,-,-,TRBJ1-1,TRBV6-1
TGTGCCAGCAGCTTACTACTAGCCAATACAGATACGCAGTATTTT,CASSLLLANTDTQYF,-,once,TRBJ2-3,TRBV7-6
TGCGCCAGCAGCCAAGTCCGATCCTCCTACAATGAGCAGTTCTTC,CASSQVRSSYNEQFF,-,-,TRBJ2-1,TRBV4-1
TGTGCCAGCAGCTTAACCGGGTCGGGGTACAATGAGCAGTTCTTC,CASSLTGSGYNEQFF,-,-,TRBJ2-1,TRBV7-9
TGTGCCAGCAGTGAAATCGGGTATGTCGATAATTCACCCCTCCACTTT,CASSEIGYVDNSPLHF,-,-,TRBJ1-6,TRBV6-1
TGTGCCAGCAGCTTGGCGACAGGATCCTTCTACGAGCAGTACTTC,CASSLATGSFYEQYF,-,-,TRBJ2-7,TRBV5-8
TGTGCCAGTACCCCGTGGGAGGATGGAAACACCATATATTTT,CASTPWEDGNTIYF,-,-,TRBJ1-3,TRBV19
TGTGCCATCAGGGGGACAGGGGGCCACGAGCAGTACTTC,CAIRGTGGHEQYF,TRBD1,-,TRBJ2-7,TRBV10-3
TGCGCCAGCAGTTACCAAGACACTACAACTAATGAAAAACTGTTTTTT,CASSYQDTTTNEKLFF,-,few,TRBJ1-4,TRBV10-2